A single sample is the source of the 14 T cell receptor beta chains below, sequenced in a study of blood T cell repertoires in COVID-19. Sequencing used immunoSEQ multiplex PCR; TCRdb keeps in-frame clones, though not all of them. This sample carries some 200,000 clones, approximately 90% of them seen once, and the ten largest clones take roughly 2.8%. Sequenced material: PBMCs or T cells enriched from blood (not recorded which). These receptors were taken from a woman between 25 and 40 years old who had recovered from COVID-19.

J is TRBJ1-2 and V is TRBV6-5; D gene ambiguous. V was trimmed by 0 bases and J by 3 bases, leaving 8 bases between them. The germline V gene encodes CDR1 MNHEY and CDR2 SVGAGI. There are 14 residues in the CDR3. CDR3 DNA: TGTGCCAGCAGTTACTCGATGGCGGACTATGGCTACACCTTC. The encoded protein is CASSYSMADYGYTF.

CDR3 loop: CASSPPSLENEQFF. The CDR3 region has the DNA TGTGCCAGCAGTCCCCCATCTCTGGAGAATGAGCAGTTCTTC. The chain combines TRBV27 with TRBJ2-1; D remains unclear. Trimming cost V 5 bases and J 7 bases, with 15 bases left between them. CDR3 length: 14 residues. The germline gives CDR1 MNHEY, CDR2 SMNVEV (reference sequence).

Comments on this clone: This may be a read error, as it is one base from a much larger clone. The CDR3 nucleotides read TGCGCCAGCAGCCCTGAACCGGGACAGGGGGTGATGAACACTGAAGCTTTCTTT. It yields the protein CASSPEPGQGVMNTEAFF. This chain joins TRBV5-1 and TRBJ1-1; 11 bases are a match to TRBD1. Germline CDR1 SGHRS, CDR2 YFSETQ. V was pared by 4 bases and J by 0 bases, with 11 bases of the junction left unmatched. The CDR3 contains 18 residues.

The chain's CDR3 is CSVAWGHSSYEQYF. The CDR3 coding sequence is TGCAGCGTTGCCTGGGGGCACAGCTCCTACGAGCAGTACTTC. The chain carries TRBV29-1 and TRBJ2-7, with D possibly matching TRBD1 (6 bases). V shed 4 bases and J shed 0 bases, with 13 bases lying between them. The CDR3 covers 14 residues. Germline loops: CDR1 SQVTM, CDR2 ANQGSEA.

The rearrangement joins TRBV25-1 to TRBJ2-2, with 9 positions matching TRBD1. CDR1 is MGHDK, CDR2 SYGVNS, per germline. V lost 7 bases, J lost 2 bases, and 8 bases stayed unmatched. This CDR3 spans 16 amino acids. In DNA form, the CDR3 reads TGTGCCAGCACGGCACTGGGACAGGGCAACACCGGGGAGCTGTTTTTT. Protein sequence: CASTALGQGNTGELFF.

The rearrangement joins TRBV4-1 to TRBJ2-4; 7 bases are a match to TRBD1. The CDR3 has 17 amino acids. The V gene end was trimmed by 0 bases and the J gene end by 1 base; junction bases not matched to a gene: 6. Germline V lookup: CDR1 MGHRA, CDR2 YSYEKL. In DNA, the CDR3 is TGCGCCAGCAGCCAAGACGAGGGGGCGATGGCCAAAAACATTCAGTACTTC. Protein: CASSQDEGAMAKNIQYF.

This chain connects TRBV5-4 to TRBJ1-2; 9 bases are shared with TRBD1. The CDR3 is 17 residues long. Per the germline V gene, CDR1 is SGHNT and CDR2 is YYREEE (reference sequence). V was pared by 3 bases and J by 6 bases, with 15 bases of the junction left unmatched. CDR3 sequence (DNA): TGTGCCAGCAGCTCCTTGTATATACAGGGGGCGCAGGATGGCTACACCTTC. Its translation: CASSSLYIQGAQDGYTF.

This clone showed up just a few times. The chain is built from TRBV18 and TRBJ1-4; tentative D call: TRBD1 (5 bases). V was trimmed by 2 bases and J by 0 bases, leaving 19 bases between them. CDR3 size: 19 residues. The germline V gene has CDR1 KGHSH and CDR2 LQKENI. CDR3 coding DNA: TGTGCCAGCTCACCAGTTATTACAGGAGCATTGGCAACTAATGAAAAACTGTTTTTT. As protein: CASSPVITGALATNEKLFF.

This chain uses TRBV7-3 with TRBJ2-2, with 11 positions matching TRBD2. Germline V gene lookup returns CDR1 SGHTA and CDR2 FQGTGA. Trimming at V came to 5 bases and at J to 3 bases, leaving 8 bases not matched to a gene. The CDR3 runs to 17 residues. CDR3: CASSPSVLAGDTGELFF. The CDR3 DNA follows: TGTGCCAGCAGCCCTAGCGTACTAGCGGGGGACACCGGGGAGCTGTTTTTT.

This rearrangement joins TRBV4-1 to TRBJ2-5; 8 positions agree with TRBD2. The V and J ends lost 1 base and 5 bases, in that order; junction bases with no gene match: 3. Germline-derived CDR1 and CDR2 are MGHRA and YSYEKL. This CDR3 spans 14 amino acids. CDR3 bases: TGCGCCAGCAGCCAAGTGACTAGCGTGGAGACCCAGTACTTC. Protein sequence: CASSQVTSVETQYF.

V and J are TRBV10-3 and TRBJ1-2, with a possible D match to TRBD1 (5 bases). Germline CDR1 is ENHRY and CDR2 is SYGVKD. Trimming cost V 6 bases and J 6 bases, with 14 bases left between them. The CDR3 is made up of 13 amino acids. This CDR3 is CAIRDTGFHGYTF. In nucleotides, the CDR3 is TGTGCCATCAGGGACACCGGGTTCCATGGCTACACCTTC.

This chain connects TRBV7-2 to TRBJ1-2; no firm D call. Germline CDR1 SGHTA, CDR2 FQGNSA. The V and J ends lost 4 bases and 5 bases respectively, with 11 bases between them. The CDR3 totals 13 residues. In DNA form, the CDR3 reads TGTGCCAGCAGCTACTCCGTTAATTATGGCTACACCTTC. Its translation is CASSYSVNYGYTF.

This clone was counted once. V is TRBV9 and J is TRBJ1-5; D is perhaps TRBD1 (5 bases). The CDR3 loop spans 15 amino acids. V was shortened by 4 bases and J by 0 bases, with 11 bases between the two germline ends. CDR1 and CDR2 from the germline V gene are SGDLS and YYNGEE. The CDR3 DNA reads TGTGCCAGCAGCTTAGGGGCCTATAGCAATCAGCCCCAGCATTTT. Translating gives CASSLGAYSNQPQHF.

The chain has TRBV5-4 and TRBJ1-2, with a tentative D call TRBD1 (5 bases). Looked up from germline, CDR1 is SGHNT and CDR2 is YYREEE (reference sequence). The V and J ends lost 4 bases and 5 bases respectively, with 12 bases between them. The CDR3 length is 13 residues. In DNA form, the CDR3 reads TGTGCCAGCAGCATTGACAGCGAGTATGGCTACACCTTC. Translating gives CASSIDSEYGYTF. Drawing the rest from reference TRBV5-4 and TRBJ1-2, the complete variable domain is ETGVTQSPTHLIKTRGQQVTLRCSSQSGHNTVSWYQQALGQGPQFIFQYYREEENGRGNFPPRFSGLQFPNYSSELNVNALELDDSALYLCASSIDSEYGYTFGSGTRLTVV.